This note documents a single T cell receptor beta chain sequence. Its target is unknown. Other DNA sequences within the sample encode an identical CDR3. Extracted RNA was reverse transcribed, and the resulting cDNA served as sequencing template. Assay used: immunoSEQ multiplex PCR; TCRdb lists only in-frame clones, some missing. The sample carries roughly 190,000 clones, just under 65% recorded once. Stated treatment: oral pan-JAK inhibitor, 5-10 mg twice daily. These data originate in a study of CD8+ T cells in alopecia areata. Whole-study findings and limits: Scalp sequencing captures resident alphabeta T cells of normal skin too. Many expanded lesional clones persisted in scalp and blood during tofacitinib treatment.

Trimming took off 0 bases at V and 2 bases at J, with 7 bases between the two ends. The CDR3 is 13 amino acids. Germline lookup yields CDR1 GTSNPN and CDR2 SVGIG (reference sequence). The material sequenced was CD4+ T cells sorted from blood, taken at week 49, from a patient treated with tofacitinib. The chain joins TRBV30 to TRBJ1-2; unclear D gene. This TCR came from a human donor with alopecia areata. The CDR3 nucleotides read TGTGCCTGGAGTGTTCAAGCGAACTATGGCTACACCTTC. Translation: CAWSVQANYGYTF.